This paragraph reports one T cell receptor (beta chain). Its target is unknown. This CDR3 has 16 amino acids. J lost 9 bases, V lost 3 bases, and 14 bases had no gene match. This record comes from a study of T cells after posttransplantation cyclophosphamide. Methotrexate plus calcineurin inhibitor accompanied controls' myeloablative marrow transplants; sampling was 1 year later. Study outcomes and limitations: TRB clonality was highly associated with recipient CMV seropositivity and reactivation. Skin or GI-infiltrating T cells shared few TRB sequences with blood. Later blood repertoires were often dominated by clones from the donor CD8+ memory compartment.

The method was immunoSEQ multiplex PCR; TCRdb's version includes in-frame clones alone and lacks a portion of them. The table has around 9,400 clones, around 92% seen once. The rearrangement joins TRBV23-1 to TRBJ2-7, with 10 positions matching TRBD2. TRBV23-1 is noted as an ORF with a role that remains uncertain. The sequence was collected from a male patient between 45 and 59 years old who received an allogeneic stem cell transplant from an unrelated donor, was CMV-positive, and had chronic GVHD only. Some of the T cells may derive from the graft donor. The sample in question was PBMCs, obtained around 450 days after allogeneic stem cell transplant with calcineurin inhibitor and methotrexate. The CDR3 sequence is CASSHPQGPEREGQYF. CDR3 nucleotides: TGCGCCAGCAGTCATCCGCAGGGCCCTGAGCGGGAGGGGCAGTACTTC.